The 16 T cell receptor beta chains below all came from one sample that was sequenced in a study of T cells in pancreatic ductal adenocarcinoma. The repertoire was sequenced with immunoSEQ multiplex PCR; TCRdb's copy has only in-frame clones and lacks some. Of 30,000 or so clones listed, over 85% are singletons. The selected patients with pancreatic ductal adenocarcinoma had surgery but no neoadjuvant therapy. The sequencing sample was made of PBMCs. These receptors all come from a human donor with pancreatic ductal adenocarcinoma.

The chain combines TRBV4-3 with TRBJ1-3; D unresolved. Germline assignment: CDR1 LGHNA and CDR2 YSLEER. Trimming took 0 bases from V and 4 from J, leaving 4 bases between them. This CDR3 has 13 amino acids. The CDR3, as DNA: TGCGCCAGCAGCCAAGAAACCGGAAACACCATATATTTT. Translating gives CASSQETGNTIYF.

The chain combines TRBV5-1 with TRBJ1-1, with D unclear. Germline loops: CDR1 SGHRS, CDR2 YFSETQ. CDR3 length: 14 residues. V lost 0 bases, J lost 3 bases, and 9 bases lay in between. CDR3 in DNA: TGCGCCAGCAGCTTGGGCGTTTTGGACACTGAAGCTTTCTTT. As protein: CASSLGVLDTEAFF.

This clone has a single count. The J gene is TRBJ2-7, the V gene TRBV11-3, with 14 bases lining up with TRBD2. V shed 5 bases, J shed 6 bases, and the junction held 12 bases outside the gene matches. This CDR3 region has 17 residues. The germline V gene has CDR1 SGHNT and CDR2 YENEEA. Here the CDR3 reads CASSNLTGTSGRGEQYF. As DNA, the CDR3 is TGTGCCAGCAGCAACCTAACCGGGACTAGCGGGAGAGGCGAGCAGTACTTC. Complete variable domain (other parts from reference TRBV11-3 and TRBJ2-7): EAGVVQSPRYKIIEKKQPVAFWCNPISGHNTLYWYLQNLGQGPELLIRYENEEAVDDSQLPKDRFSAERLKGVDSTLKIQPAELGDSAVYLCASSNLTGTSGRGEQYFGPGTRLTVT.

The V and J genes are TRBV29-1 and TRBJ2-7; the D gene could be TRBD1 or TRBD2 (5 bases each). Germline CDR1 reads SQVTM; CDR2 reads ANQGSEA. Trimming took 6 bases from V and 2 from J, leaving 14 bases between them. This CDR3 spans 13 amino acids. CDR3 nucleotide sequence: TGCAGCGTGATCGGGACCGAAGCCTACGAGCAGTACTTC. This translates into CSVIGTEAYEQYF.

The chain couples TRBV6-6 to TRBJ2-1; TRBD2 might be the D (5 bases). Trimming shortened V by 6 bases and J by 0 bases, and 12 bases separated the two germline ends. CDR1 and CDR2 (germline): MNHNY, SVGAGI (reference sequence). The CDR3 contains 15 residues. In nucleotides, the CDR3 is TGTGCCAGCAGCCGAGGGAGCCCCTCCTACAATGAGCAGTTCTTC. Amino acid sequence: CASSRGSPSYNEQFF.

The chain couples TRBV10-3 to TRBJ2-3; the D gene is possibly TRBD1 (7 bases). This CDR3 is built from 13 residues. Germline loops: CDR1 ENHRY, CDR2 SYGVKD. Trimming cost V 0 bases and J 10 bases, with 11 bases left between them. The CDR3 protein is CAISESGRGAQYF. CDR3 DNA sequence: TGTGCCATCAGTGAGTCAGGCAGGGGGGCGCAGTATTTT.

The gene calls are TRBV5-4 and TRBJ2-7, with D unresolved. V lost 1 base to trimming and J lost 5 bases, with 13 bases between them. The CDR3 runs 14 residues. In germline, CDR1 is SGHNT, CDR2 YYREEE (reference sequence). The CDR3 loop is CASSLTTLENEQYF. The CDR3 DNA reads TGTGCCAGCAGCTTGACTACCTTGGAAAACGAGCAGTACTTC.

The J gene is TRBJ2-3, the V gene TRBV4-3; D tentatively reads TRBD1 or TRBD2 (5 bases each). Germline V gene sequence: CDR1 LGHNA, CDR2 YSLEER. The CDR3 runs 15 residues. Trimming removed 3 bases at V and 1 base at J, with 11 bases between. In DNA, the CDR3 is TGCGCCAGCAGCCACCGGGACCGAGGCACAGATACGCAGTATTTT. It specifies CASSHRDRGTDTQYF.

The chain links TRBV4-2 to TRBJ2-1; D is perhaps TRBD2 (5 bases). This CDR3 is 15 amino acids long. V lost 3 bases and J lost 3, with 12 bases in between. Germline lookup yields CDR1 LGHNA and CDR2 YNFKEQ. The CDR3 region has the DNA TGTGCCAGCAGCCAGGGAAGCGGAAACTACAATGAGCAGTTCTTC. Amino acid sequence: CASSQGSGNYNEQFF.

The CDR3 DNA reads as TGTGCCAGCAGCTTAGGCCAGGGGGTCTACGAGCAGTACTTC. Its protein is CASSLGQGVYEQYF. The rearrangement joins TRBV5-8 to TRBJ2-7; 7 positions match TRBD1. V shed 2 bases and J 3 bases; nucleotides not matched to a gene: 5. The CDR3 totals 14 residues. Looked up from germline, CDR1 is SGHTS and CDR2 is YDEGEE.

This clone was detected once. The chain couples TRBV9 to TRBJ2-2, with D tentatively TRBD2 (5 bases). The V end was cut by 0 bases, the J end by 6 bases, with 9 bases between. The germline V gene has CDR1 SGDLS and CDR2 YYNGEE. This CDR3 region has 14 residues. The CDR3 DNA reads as TGTGCCAGCAGCGTAGCCCGGGGTCCCGGGGAGCTGTTTTTT. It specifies CASSVARGPGELFF.

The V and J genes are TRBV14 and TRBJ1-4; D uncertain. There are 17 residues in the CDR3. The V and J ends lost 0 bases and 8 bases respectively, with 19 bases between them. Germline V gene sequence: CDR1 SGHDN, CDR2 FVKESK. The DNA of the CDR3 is TGTGCCAGCAGCCAAGACCGGGCGCGGGAAACGGGAGAAAAACTGTTTTTT. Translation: CASSQDRARETGEKLFF.

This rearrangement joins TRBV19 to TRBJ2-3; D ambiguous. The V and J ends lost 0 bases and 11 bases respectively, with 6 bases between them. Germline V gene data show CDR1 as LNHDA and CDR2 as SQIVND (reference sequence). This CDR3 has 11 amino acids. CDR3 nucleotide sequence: TGTGCCAGTAGTATAGACGTGAGGCAGTATTTT. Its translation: CASSIDVRQYF.

The CDR3 reads CASSLTLNTEAFF. CDR3 DNA sequence: TGTGCCAGCAGCTTAACATTGAACACTGAAGCTTTCTTT. This chain joins TRBV14 and TRBJ1-1; D remains unclear. V was clipped by 5 bases and J by 0 bases, with 7 bases between them. The length of the CDR3 is 13 residues. CDR1 is SGHDN, CDR2 FVKESK, per germline.

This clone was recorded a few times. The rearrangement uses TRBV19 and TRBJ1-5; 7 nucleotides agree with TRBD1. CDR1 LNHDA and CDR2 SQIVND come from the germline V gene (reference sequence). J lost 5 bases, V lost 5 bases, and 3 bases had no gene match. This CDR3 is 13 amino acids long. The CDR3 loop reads CASSSDRDQPQHF. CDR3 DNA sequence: TGTGCCAGTAGTTCAGACAGGGATCAGCCCCAGCATTTT.

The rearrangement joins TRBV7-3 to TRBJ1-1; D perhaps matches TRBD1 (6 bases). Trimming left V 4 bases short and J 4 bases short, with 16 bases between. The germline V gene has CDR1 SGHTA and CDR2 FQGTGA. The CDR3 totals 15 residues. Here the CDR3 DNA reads TGTGCCAGCAGCTCCTACCGCGGGGGCGTCACTGAAGCTTTCTTT. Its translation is CASSSYRGGVTEAFF.